What follows is one TCR beta chain and its context. The antigen is not known. Quantitative 5'-RACE with molecular barcodes was used to make the TCR beta libraries. TCRdb reprocessed the 5' RACE reads via MiXCR and lists one record per CDR3 protein. The sample records approximately 300,000 distinct CDR3 sequences, less than 9.5% being singletons. This sample is part of a study of CD8 T cells in ankylosing spondylitis. V dropped 6 bases and J dropped 4 bases, with 12 bases sitting between them. The CDR3 sequence is 14 residues long. General study points: Some of the motif variants had earlier been found in reactive arthritis patients' fluid and blood. Disease-linked clones proved CD8+ and comparatively uncommon in peripheral blood. Fewer than 10 highly homologous variants formed a TCR beta motif that appeared characteristic of ankylosing spondylitis blood.

The chain has TRBV12-3 or TRBV12-4 and TRBJ2-2; maybe TRBD2 (6 bases). What was sequenced was blood, either unsorted or a sorted T cell fraction (not recorded which). This TCR was recovered from a male donor with ankylosing spondylitis. The CDR3 protein is CASSGGGPTGELFF. The CDR3 DNA reads TGTGCCAGCAGCGGCGGAGGGCCCACCGGGGAGCTGTTTTTT.